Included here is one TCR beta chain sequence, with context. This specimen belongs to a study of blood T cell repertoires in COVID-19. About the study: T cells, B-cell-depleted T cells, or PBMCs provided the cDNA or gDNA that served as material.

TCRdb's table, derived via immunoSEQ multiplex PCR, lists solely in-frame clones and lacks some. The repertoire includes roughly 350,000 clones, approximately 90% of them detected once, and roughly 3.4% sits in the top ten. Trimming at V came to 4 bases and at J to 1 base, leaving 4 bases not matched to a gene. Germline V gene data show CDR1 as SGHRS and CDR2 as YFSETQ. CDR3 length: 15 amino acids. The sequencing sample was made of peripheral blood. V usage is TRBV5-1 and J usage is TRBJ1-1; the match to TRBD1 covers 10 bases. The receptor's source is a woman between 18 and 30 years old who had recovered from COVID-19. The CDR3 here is CASSGGQGKNTEAFF. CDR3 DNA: TGCGCCAGCAGCGGGGGACAGGGGAAGAACACTGAAGCTTTCTTT.